This T cell receptor beta chain was identified during a study of neurological immune-mediated disorders. Whole-study results and caveats: None of the CDR3 amino acid sequences in expanded clones turned up in more than one subject, which points to private repertoires in all groups. The greatest TCR clonal expansion occurred in HTLV-1-associated myelopathy and the least in multiple sclerosis, which fell below healthy controls.

The cDNA was produced through 5'RACE with 10-nucleotide random UMIs. TCRdb used MiXCR to reprocess the 5' RACE reads, holding one entry per CDR3 protein. This table holds 84,000 or so distinct CDR3 sequences, around 4.7% found once. In this sample, this clonotype turned up many times. What it binds is not known. V was cut by 3 bases and J by 3 bases, with 9 bases left in between. The CDR3 length is 13 residues. The germline V gene has CDR1 KGHSH and CDR2 LQKENI. Described time point: longitudinal time-point 3. The unsorted libraries had their origin in 2 million PBMCs stored at -80 C. This clonotype was sampled from a woman between 55 and 75 years old with multiple sclerosis. Input material: PBMCs. The chain recombines TRBV18 with TRBJ2-7; maybe TRBD2 (6 bases). CDR3: CASSPGGSYEQYF. As DNA, the CDR3 is TGTGCCAGCTCACCGGGGGGAAGCTACGAGCAGTACTTC.